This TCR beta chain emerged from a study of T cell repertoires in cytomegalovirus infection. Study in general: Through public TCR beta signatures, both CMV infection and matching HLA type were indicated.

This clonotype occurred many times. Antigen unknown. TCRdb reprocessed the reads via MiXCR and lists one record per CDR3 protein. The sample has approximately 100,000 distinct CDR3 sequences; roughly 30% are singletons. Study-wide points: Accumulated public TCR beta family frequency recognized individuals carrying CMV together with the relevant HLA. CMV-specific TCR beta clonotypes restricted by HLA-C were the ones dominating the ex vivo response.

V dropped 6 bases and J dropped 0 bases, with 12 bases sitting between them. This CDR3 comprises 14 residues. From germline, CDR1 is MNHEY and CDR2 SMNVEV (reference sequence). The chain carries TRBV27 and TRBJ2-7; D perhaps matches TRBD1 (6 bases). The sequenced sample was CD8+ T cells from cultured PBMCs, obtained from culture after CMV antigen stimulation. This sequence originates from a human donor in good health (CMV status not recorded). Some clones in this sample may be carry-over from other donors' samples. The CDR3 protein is CASRPQGLSYEQYF. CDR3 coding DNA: TGTGCCAGCAGGCCACAGGGTCTCTCCTACGAGCAGTACTTC.